Below are 32 T cell receptor beta chains sequenced from a single sample in a study of beta chain features in type 1 diabetes. As every portion of the isolated RNA was reverse transcribed, the sequencing read expressed TCRB transcripts. Sequenced by immunoSEQ multiplex PCR; TCRdb stores in-frame clones only, minus some. The table lists some 370,000 clones, around 10% of them singletons, with roughly 0.6% in the top ten. Whole-study results and caveats: Among all four CD4+ subsets, Type 1 diabetes patients had TCRB CDR3s that were moderately but significantly shorter.

For these TCRs, the target antigens are not known. Sequencing used central memory CD4+ T cells from blood. The receptors shown here come from a young man with type 1 diabetes.

This clone has a handful of counts. The genes are TRBV7-8 and TRBJ2-1; 7 nucleotides line up with TRBD2. Trimming cost V 0 bases and J 3 bases; bases outside gene matches: 5. Germline V gene sequence: CDR1 SGHVS, CDR2 FQNEAQ. CDR3 length equals 16 residues. The CDR3 here is CASSLAGPSGYNEQFF. The DNA for the CDR3 is TGTGCCAGCAGCTTAGCGGGGCCTAGCGGCTACAATGAGCAGTTCTTC.

The rearrangement uses TRBV19 and TRBJ2-7; D tentatively reads TRBD1 or TRBD2 (7 bases each). V gave up 3 bases and J gave up 0 bases, with 12 bases separating them. Germline lookup yields CDR1 LNHDA and CDR2 SQIVND (reference sequence). This CDR3 contains 15 residues. CDR3 residues: CASSMGGGHSYEQYF. The DNA for the CDR3 is TGTGCCAGTAGTATGGGAGGGGGCCACTCCTACGAGCAGTACTTC.

This clone was seen only a few times. V is TRBV7-2 and J is TRBJ2-7; 9 nucleotides match TRBD1. The CDR3 contains 16 residues. After removal of 6 bases from V and 3 bases from J, the junction contained 12 bases not matched to a gene. Per the germline V gene, CDR1 is SGHTA and CDR2 is FQGNSA. The CDR3 nucleotides are TGTGCCAGCAGGGCCACCAACCGGGACAGGGACTACGAGCAGTACTTC. As protein: CASRATNRDRDYEQYF.

J is TRBJ2-5 and V is TRBV9; weak D call: TRBD1 (5 bases). Trimming cost V 1 base and J 5 bases, with 9 bases left between them. Germline V lookup: CDR1 SGDLS, CDR2 YYNGEE. This CDR3 has 13 residues. The CDR3 bases are TGTGCCAGCAGCGTATCAGGGTTCGAGACCCAGTACTTC. This codes for CASSVSGFETQYF. Full variable domain (rest looked up from reference TRBV9 and TRBJ2-5): DSGVTQTPKHLITATGQRVTLRCSPRSGDLSVYWYQQSLDQGLQFLIQYYNGEERAKGNILERFSAQQFPDLHSELNLSSLELGDSALYFCASSVSGFETQYFGPGTRLLVL.

In the case of this clone: This CDR3 is also generated by other DNA sequences in the sample. V is TRBV5-1 and J is TRBJ1-3, with 9 bases lining up with TRBD1. This CDR3 is 14 amino acids long. Germline-derived CDR1 and CDR2 are SGHRS and YFSETQ. V shed 3 bases and J 4 bases; nucleotides not matched to a gene: 2. CDR3 DNA sequence: TGCGCCAGCAGCTCGGGACAGGGAGGAAACACCATATATTTT. Amino acid sequence: CASSSGQGGNTIYF.

This clone was observed a few times. The chain joins TRBV4-3 to TRBJ2-3, with D possibly matching TRBD2 (7 bases). CDR3 size: 16 residues. The germline CDR1 and CDR2 sequences are LGHNA and YSLEER. V dropped 1 base and J dropped 2 bases, with 13 bases sitting between them. The CDR3 DNA follows: TGCGCCAGCAGCCAAGTGGGGGGGCAGAACACAGATACGCAGTATTTT. Translating it yields CASSQVGGQNTDTQYF.

In its sample, this clone was seen a few times. V gene TRBV7-9 combines with J gene TRBJ1-5, with a weak D call TRBD1 (5 bases). CDR3 size: 16 residues. Looked up from germline, CDR1 is SEHNR and CDR2 is FQNEAQ (reference sequence). The germline V and J ends were trimmed by 4 bases and 4 bases, with 17 bases remaining between them. The CDR3, as DNA: TGTGCCAGCAGCTCGACAGAGAGAGCCCTAAATCAGCCCCAGCATTTT. Its translation is CASSSTERALNQPQHF.

This sequence joins TRBV7-8 and TRBJ1-4; TRBD1 matches 9 bases. The germline CDR1 and CDR2 sequences are SGHVS and FQNEAQ. With 6 bases clipped from V and 9 bases from J, the junction kept 8 bases outside the gene matches. The CDR3 totals 14 residues. The CDR3 nucleotides are TGTGCCAGCAGTCGGGACAGGGCATCGCAAAAACTGTTTTTT. It is translated as CASSRDRASQKLFF.

The genes are TRBV4-1 and TRBJ1-2; 7 positions agree with TRBD1. Unmatched junction bases numbered 7, after V lost 2 bases and J lost 4 bases. Germline CDR1 is MGHRA and CDR2 is YSYEKL. This CDR3 contains 15 residues. CDR3 protein: CASSQMTGIVYGYTF. DNA for the CDR3: TGCGCCAGCAGCCAAATGACAGGGATCGTCTATGGCTACACCTTC.

This clone has just a few counts. CDR3 DNA: TGTGCCAGTAGTCCCCCCCAGCATTTT. It specifies CASSPPQHF. J is TRBJ1-5 and V is TRBV19; no reliable D call. V lost 5 bases to trimming and J lost 10 bases, with 3 bases between them. Germline CDR1 and CDR2: LNHDA and SQIVND (reference sequence). There are 9 residues in the CDR3.

At least ten counts were recorded for this clone. The identical CDR3 is also encoded by other nucleotide sequences in the sample. This chain links TRBV2 with TRBJ1-5, with 7 bases matching TRBD1. Germline loops: CDR1 SNHLY, CDR2 FYNNEI. With 4 bases clipped from V and 2 bases from J, the junction kept 2 bases outside the gene matches. The CDR3 totals 14 residues. The DNA for the CDR3 is TGTGCCAGCAGTGGGACAGGAGGCAATCAGCCCCAGCATTTT. This encodes CASSGTGGNQPQHF. Full variable domain (remainder filled in from reference TRBV2 and TRBJ1-5): EPEVTQTPSHQVTQMGQEVILRCVPISNHLYFYWYRQILGQKVEFLVSFYNNEISEKSEIFDDQFSVERPDGSNFTLKIRSTKLEDSAMYFCASSGTGGNQPQHFGDGTRLSIL.

In this sample, this clone turned up a few times. The J gene is TRBJ2-7, the V gene TRBV6-6; 7 bases fit TRBD2. The CDR3 runs to 16 residues. V was pared by 5 bases and J by 9 bases, with 19 bases of the junction left unmatched. CDR1 and CDR2 from the germline V gene are MNHNY and SVGAGI (reference sequence). Here the CDR3 reads CASSHQTGTTGGRQYF. CDR3 sequence (DNA): TGTGCCAGCAGTCACCAAACCGGGACTACCGGGGGGAGGCAGTACTTC.

The V call is TRBV6-5, the J call TRBJ2-7; 7 bases are a match to TRBD2. The CDR3 runs 13 residues. In germline, CDR1 is MNHEY, CDR2 SVGAGI. J gave up 3 bases and V 8 bases, and 7 bases lay outside the gene matches. CDR3 in amino acids: CASREASGYEQYF. The DNA for the CDR3 is TGTGCCAGCCGGGAGGCTAGCGGCTACGAGCAGTACTTC.

In its sample, this clone was seen a few times. This chain joins TRBV29-1 and TRBJ1-1; D call uncertain. Trimming pared 7 bases from V and 1 base from J, leaving 13 bases between. Germline V gene data show CDR1 as SQVTM and CDR2 as ANQGSEA. The CDR3 spans 13 residues. CDR3 protein: CSAARDPNTEAFF. In DNA form, the CDR3 reads TGCAGCGCGGCCCGGGATCCGAACACTGAAGCTTTCTTT.

This clone was recorded many times. The genes are TRBV7-8 and TRBJ2-1, with 16 bases matching TRBD2. Trimming took 5 bases from V and 4 from J; bases not matched to a gene: 5. The germline V gene has CDR1 SGHVS and CDR2 FQNEAQ. The CDR3 sequence is 17 residues long. CDR3 protein: CASSPGTSGGGYNEQFF. CDR3 DNA sequence: TGTGCCAGCAGCCCCGGGACTAGCGGGGGGGGTTACAATGAGCAGTTCTTC.

The chain links TRBV28 to TRBJ1-2, with D unclear. Trimming left V 1 base short and J 6 bases short, with 9 bases between. Germline V gene lookup returns CDR1 MDHEN and CDR2 SYDVKM. This CDR3 is 13 amino acids long. CDR3 sequence (DNA): TGTGCCAGCAGTTTATCCCAGGAGGATGGCTACACCTTC. It translates to CASSLSQEDGYTF.

This clone was picked up many times. The rearrangement uses TRBV19 and TRBJ2-2, with 10 bases fitting TRBD1. Unmatched junction bases numbered 7, after V lost 7 bases and J lost 8 bases. The CDR3 extends over 14 amino acids. Looked up from germline, CDR1 is LNHDA and CDR2 is SQIVND (reference sequence). This CDR3 is CASNPGTGAGELFF. The CDR3 nucleotides read TGTGCCAGTAATCCTGGGACAGGGGCTGGGGAGCTGTTTTTT.

There are a few counts of this clone. This sequence joins TRBV7-9 and TRBJ1-5; TRBD1 is a possible D gene (6 bases). The CDR3 length is 13 residues. The germline V gene encodes CDR1 SEHNR and CDR2 FQNEAQ (reference sequence). Trimming took 4 bases from V and 5 from J, leaving 9 bases between them. The DNA for the CDR3 is TGTGCCAGCAGCTCCCGACAGGATCAGCCCCAGCATTTT. It translates to CASSSRQDQPQHF.

This rearrangement joins TRBV6-1 to TRBJ2-7; D not certain. This CDR3 is built from 11 residues. Germline CDR1 is MNHNS and CDR2 is SASEGT. Trimming pared 4 bases from V and 4 bases from J, leaving 5 bases between. The CDR3 DNA is TGTGCCAGCAGTGGCGGTTACGAGCAGTACTTC. The encoded protein is CASSGGYEQYF.

For this clone: Other DNA sequences within the sample encode an identical CDR3. The chain is built from TRBV5-1 and TRBJ2-5, with D unclear. The CDR3 extends over 15 amino acids. Trimming stripped 0 bases from V and 1 base from J, with 10 bases between. Looked up from germline, CDR1 is SGHRS and CDR2 is YFSETQ. CDR3 DNA: TGCGCCAGCAGCTTGGGGTCTGGGATCCAAGAGACCCAGTACTTC. It codes for CASSLGSGIQETQYF.

The chain joins TRBV6-1 to TRBJ2-3; TRBD2 is a possible D gene (6 bases). Deletions cut 5 bases from V and 0 bases from J, with 12 bases between. CDR1 is MNHNS, CDR2 SASEGT, per germline. The CDR3 is 15 amino acids. DNA for the CDR3: TGTGCCAGCAGTCAGTCTAGCGAGAGCACAGATACGCAGTATTTT. Its translation: CASSQSSESTDTQYF.

This clone was recorded a few times. The chain combines TRBV11-2 with TRBJ1-1, with D unresolved. The CDR3 runs to 13 residues. V lost 0 bases and J 2 bases, leaving 4 bases between the germline ends. CDR1 and CDR2 from the germline V gene are SGHAT and FQNNGV. Written as DNA, the CDR3 is TGTGCCAGCAGCTTAGAGATCAACACTGAAGCTTTCTTT. This sequence encodes CASSLEINTEAFF.

This clone was counted many times. The chain joins TRBV7-3 to TRBJ2-3; the match to TRBD2 covers 9 bases. Germline V CDR1 and CDR2: SGHTA, FQGTGA. The length of the CDR3 is 16 residues. V lost 4 bases, J lost 1 base, and 6 bases stayed unmatched. The CDR3 bases are TGTGCCAGCAGCTCGGGACTAGCTTCTGGCACAGATACGCAGTATTTT. As protein: CASSSGLASGTDTQYF.

This clone was observed many times. This sample includes further DNA sequences coding for the same CDR3. The chain combines TRBV6-6 with TRBJ1-5; D not certain. This CDR3 spans 12 amino acids. CDR1 is MNHNY and CDR2 is SVGAGI in the germline V gene (reference sequence). V lost 0 bases, J lost 5 bases, and 2 bases lay in between. The CDR3 is CASSYSDQPQHF. The DNA for the CDR3 is TGTGCCAGCAGTTACTCTGATCAGCCCCAGCATTTT.

Only a few counts were recorded for this clone. The chain carries TRBV5-1 and TRBJ2-2; 10 bases fit TRBD1. Germline loops: CDR1 SGHRS, CDR2 YFSETQ. The CDR3 is made up of 16 amino acids. V shed 4 bases and J 2 bases; nucleotides not matched to a gene: 5. For the CDR3, the DNA is TGCGCCAGCAGCGCGGACAGGGGGTTAAACACCGGGGAGCTGTTTTTT. This gives the protein CASSADRGLNTGELFF.

This clone was detected a few times. This chain joins TRBV7-3 and TRBJ2-1; TRBD2 matches at 14 bases. CDR1 is SGHTA, CDR2 FQGTGA, per germline. The CDR3 sequence is 16 residues long. Trimming cost V 6 bases and J 9 bases; bases outside gene matches: 10. CDR3 DNA sequence: TGTGCCAGCAGGGTCCCGGGACTAGCGGGAGCAAGTGAGCAGTTCTTC. Amino acids: CASRVPGLAGASEQFF.

V gene TRBV4-1 combines with J gene TRBJ2-3; the match to TRBD1 covers 7 bases. The J segment lost 2 bases and the V segment lost 0 bases, leaving 11 bases of the junction unmatched. The CDR3 covers 18 residues. Germline CDR1 and CDR2: MGHRA and YSYEKL. In DNA, the CDR3 is TGCGCCAGCAGCCAAGATAGGACGAACAGGGGCCCCACAGATACGCAGTATTTT. Translation: CASSQDRTNRGPTDTQYF.

V is TRBV10-3 and J is TRBJ2-3; D unresolved. V was shortened by 4 bases and J by 2 bases, with 13 bases between the two germline ends. Germline CDR1 reads ENHRY; CDR2 reads SYGVKD. The length of the CDR3 is 15 residues. CDR3 sequence: CAISAGKTFTDTQYF. CDR3 sequence (DNA): TGTGCCATCAGTGCGGGTAAAACGTTCACAGATACGCAGTATTTT.

A few counts support this clone. The V gene is TRBV7-9, the J gene TRBJ1-2; 7 nucleotides match TRBD1. Germline CDR1 SEHNR, CDR2 FQNEAQ (reference sequence). The J segment lost 2 bases and the V segment lost 2 bases, leaving 5 bases of the junction unmatched. The CDR3 is made up of 15 amino acids. The CDR3 loop is CASSLNDRANYGYTF. For the CDR3, the DNA is TGTGCCAGCAGCTTAAACGACAGGGCCAACTATGGCTACACCTTC.

The rearrangement uses TRBV27 and TRBJ1-4, with a tentative D call TRBD1 (5 bases). Germline V gene sequence: CDR1 MNHEY, CDR2 SMNVEV (reference sequence). Trimming removed 3 bases from V and 7 bases from J, with 12 bases in between. The CDR3 has 14 amino acids. The CDR3 DNA follows: TGTGCCAGCAGTTTGCAGGGCATAGGTGAAAAACTGTTTTTT. This sequence encodes CASSLQGIGEKLFF.

This clone was detected only a few times. This chain uses TRBV7-2 with TRBJ1-5; D is unclear. The CDR3 contains 15 residues. CDR1 and CDR2 (germline): SGHTA, FQGNSA. V lost 1 base and J 0 bases, leaving 7 bases between the germline ends. In DNA, the CDR3 is TGTGCCAGCAGCTTAGAAGGTTATAGCAATCAGCCCCAGCATTTT. This translates into CASSLEGYSNQPQHF.

This clone was counted only a few times. The chain has TRBV27 and TRBJ2-1, with 12 bases lining up with TRBD1. CDR1 is MNHEY, CDR2 SMNVEV, per germline (reference sequence). J gave up 0 bases and V 7 bases, and 7 bases lay outside the gene matches. The CDR3 totals 17 residues. The CDR3 nucleotides are TGTGCCAGCAAGGGGACAGGGGGCGCGTCCTCCTACAATGAGCAGTTCTTC. This codes for CASKGTGGASSYNEQFF.